This is a list of T cell receptor beta chains from one sample in a study of regulatory T cells in long-lasting Graves disease. TCRdb processed the multiplex PCR reads anew with MiXCR; each CDR3 protein has one entry. The data show some 330,000 distinct CDR3 sequences, approximately 25% seen once. The starting material was peripheral blood mononuclear cells (PBMCs), obtained when the disease was refractory, from a patient treated with antithyroid drugs. These TCRs come from a woman in her thirties or forties with Graves disease. Both conserved end residues are part of each CDR3. The D gene is left open where the match is weak. Only some rows state a clone size, as once, few, many or a class for expanded clones.

j_call,clone_size,v_call,d_call,cdr3_length,cdr3_nt,cdr3_aa
TRBJ1-1,few,TRBV6-1,NA,18,TGTGCCAGCAGTTACCCAAACCCCCCGCCCCTAGAGAACACTGAAGCTTTCTTT,CASSYPNPPPLENTEAFF
TRBJ1-1,few,TRBV10-2,NA,13,TGCGCCAGCTACCCTGGCGAGAACACTGAAGCTTTCTTT,CASYPGENTEAFF
TRBJ2-5,many,TRBV6-1,TRBD2,14,TGTGCCAGCACCCCCCGGGGGGGAGGCGAGACCCAGTACTTC,CASTPRGGGETQYF
TRBJ2-6,NA,TRBV5-5,NA,17,TGTGCCAGCAGCTACGGGCAGAATATTGGTGGGGCCAACGTCCTGACTTTC,CASSYGQNIGGANVLTF
TRBJ2-7,many,TRBV28,NA,17,TGTGCCAGCAGTTTGGGGGGCCGGGTTTCGAGCTCCTACGAGCAGTACTTC,CASSLGGRVSSSYEQYF
TRBJ1-1,NA,TRBV7-3,NA,13,TGTGCCAGCAGCACTTCAGGGAACACTGAAGCTTTCTTT,CASSTSGNTEAFF
TRBJ1-4,many,TRBV28,NA,13,TGTGCCAGTAATTTTGCAACTAATGAAAAACTGTTTTTT,CASNFATNEKLFF
TRBJ1-5,NA,TRBV20-1,NA,17,TGCAGTGCAAAAGTTTTGGAGGGATCGCCCAGCAATCAGCCCCAGCATTTT,CSAKVLEGSPSNQPQHF
TRBJ2-2,many,TRBV12-3/TRBV12-4,NA,15,TGTGCCAGCAGTTTCCGGCAGCCGAACACCGGGGAGCTGTTTTTT,CASSFRQPNTGELFF
TRBJ1-5,many,TRBV6-1,NA,14,TGTGCCAGTCAAACAGGGTTTGGAGTTCAGCCCCAGCATTTT,CASQTGFGVQPQHF
TRBJ2-2,NA,TRBV7-8,NA,16,TGTGTCAGCAGCCGGGATCGATTACCCATGGCCGGGGAGCTGTTTTTT,CVSSRDRLPMAGELFF
TRBJ2-3,once,TRBV12-3/TRBV12-4,TRBD1,14,TGTGCCAGCAGTCCTAGACAGGGCACAGATATGCAGTATTTT,CASSPRQGTDMQYF
TRBJ2-5,NA,TRBV7-9,NA,13,TGTGCCAGCAGCTTAGGCGTGCCGGAGACCCAGTACTTC,CASSLGVPETQYF
TRBJ2-1,NA,TRBV7-8,TRBD2,16,TGTGCCAGCAGCTTAGACCGAGCGGGAGTAGGAAATGAGCAGTTCTTC,CASSLDRAGVGNEQFF
TRBJ2-7,NA,TRBV2,NA,16,TGTGCCAGCAGTACCCTATACCGGGACCGAGGGCACGAGCAGTACTTC,CASSTLYRDRGHEQYF
TRBJ1-4,few,TRBV6-4,NA,16,TGTGCCAGCAGTGTTTGGGGACGGGACACCTATGAAAAACTGTTTTTT,CASSVWGRDTYEKLFF
TRBJ2-1,few,TRBV28,NA,15,TGTGCCAGCAGTCCCGGGACATACTCCTACAATGAGCAGTTCTTC,CASSPGTYSYNEQFF
TRBJ1-1,few,TRBV20-1,NA,13,TGCAGTGCTCCGGCCAAGGGTGGCACTGAAGCTTTCTTT,CSAPAKGGTEAFF
TRBJ2-5,NA,TRBV7-9,NA,16,TGTGCCAGCACTATTAAAAACCAGGTGCTAGGAGAGACCCAGTACTTC,CASTIKNQVLGETQYF
TRBJ2-1,few,TRBV5-1,TRBD2,14,TGCGCCAGCACCCGGACTAGCGGGACTGCCGAGCAGTTCTTC,CASTRTSGTAEQFF
TRBJ1-1,NA,TRBV30,NA,13,TGTGCCTGGAGTGTGGGACAGAACACTGAAGCTTTCTTT,CAWSVGQNTEAFF
TRBJ2-5,NA,TRBV30,TRBD1,13,TGTGCCTGGAGTAGGACAGGCTCGGAGACCCAGTACTTC,CAWSRTGSETQYF
TRBJ2-7,NA,TRBV4-2,TRBD1,15,TGTGCCAGCAGCCCCGCAGGACAGGGGAGAAACGAGCAGTACTTC,CASSPAGQGRNEQYF
TRBJ2-1,NA,TRBV28,TRBD2,16,TGTGCCAGCATAAGAGTAGCGGGAAAAAAAATGAATGAGCAGTTCTTC,CASIRVAGKKMNEQFF
TRBJ2-2,NA,TRBV5-1,NA,16,TGCGCCAGCAGCACAGGACAGCAGGTGAACACCGGGGAGCTGTTTTTT,CASSTGQQVNTGELFF
TRBJ1-4,many,TRBV28,TRBD1,14,TGTGCCAGCAGTTCAGGACAGGGGCATGAAAAACTGTTTTTT,CASSSGQGHEKLFF
TRBJ1-5,NA,TRBV11-3,NA,16,TGTGCCAGCAGCTTAGATACCGATAGGGCTGATCAGCCCCAGCATTTT,CASSLDTDRADQPQHF
TRBJ2-7,NA,TRBV7-9,TRBD2,14,TGTGCCAGCAGTCGGACTAGCGGGAGTGTTGAGCAGTACTTC,CASSRTSGSVEQYF
TRBJ2-7,NA,TRBV7-8,TRBD2,16,TGTGCCAGCAGCTTAGGAGTTCGCGGGAGGACCTACGAGCAGTACTTC,CASSLGVRGRTYEQYF
TRBJ1-1,NA,TRBV6-1,NA,15,TGTGCCAGCAGGCCTACGGGTGGACCGAACACTGAAGCTTTCTTT,CASRPTGGPNTEAFF